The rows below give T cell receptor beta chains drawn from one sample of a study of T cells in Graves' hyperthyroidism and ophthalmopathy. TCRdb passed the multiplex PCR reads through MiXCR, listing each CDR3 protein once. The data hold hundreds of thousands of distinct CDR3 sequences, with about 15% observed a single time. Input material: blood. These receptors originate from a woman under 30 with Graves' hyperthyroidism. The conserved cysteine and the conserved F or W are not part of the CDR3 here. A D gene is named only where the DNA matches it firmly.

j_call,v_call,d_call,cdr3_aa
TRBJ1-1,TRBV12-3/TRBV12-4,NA,ASSLALLRTENTEAF
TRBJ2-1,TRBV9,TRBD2,ASSGLAGVRNEQF
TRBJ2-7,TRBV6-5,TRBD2,ASSYSAGAYEQY
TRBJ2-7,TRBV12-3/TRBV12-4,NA,ASSVSETGSEQY
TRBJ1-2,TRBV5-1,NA,ASSLYPANYGYT
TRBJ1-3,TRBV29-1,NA,SVYTGYSGNTIY
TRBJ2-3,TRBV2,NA,ATTGSSSTDTQY
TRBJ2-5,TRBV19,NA,ASSMRTGSLRETQY
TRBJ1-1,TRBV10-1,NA,ASSEGYPGTTEAF
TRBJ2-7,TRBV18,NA,ASSPGNAGYEQY
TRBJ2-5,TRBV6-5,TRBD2,VSSYSIPASGQETQY
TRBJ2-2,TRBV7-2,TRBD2,ASSRGLAGGLRGELF
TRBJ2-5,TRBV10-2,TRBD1,ASSEWDRGLETQY
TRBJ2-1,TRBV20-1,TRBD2,SASAISGSLWNEQF
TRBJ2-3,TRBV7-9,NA,ASSFAGATDTQY
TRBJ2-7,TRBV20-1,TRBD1,SAPDRDRASSEQY
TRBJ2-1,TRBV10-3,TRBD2,AISELAGADNEQF
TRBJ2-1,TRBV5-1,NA,ASREGTGRYNEQF
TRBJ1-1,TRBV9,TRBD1,ASSFRDRGNTEAF
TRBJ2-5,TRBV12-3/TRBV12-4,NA,ASSLGELTQY
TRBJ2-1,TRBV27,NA,ASSLKQEYNEQF
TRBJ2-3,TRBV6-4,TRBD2,ASRRTSGGTDTQY
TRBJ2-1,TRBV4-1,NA,ASSQGGDSSYNEQF
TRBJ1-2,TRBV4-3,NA,ASSRGAELSYGYT
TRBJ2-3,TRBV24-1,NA,ATSQPGFSTDTQY
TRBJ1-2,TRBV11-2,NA,ASTRPPTTS
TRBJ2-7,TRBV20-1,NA,SARAGAKEQY